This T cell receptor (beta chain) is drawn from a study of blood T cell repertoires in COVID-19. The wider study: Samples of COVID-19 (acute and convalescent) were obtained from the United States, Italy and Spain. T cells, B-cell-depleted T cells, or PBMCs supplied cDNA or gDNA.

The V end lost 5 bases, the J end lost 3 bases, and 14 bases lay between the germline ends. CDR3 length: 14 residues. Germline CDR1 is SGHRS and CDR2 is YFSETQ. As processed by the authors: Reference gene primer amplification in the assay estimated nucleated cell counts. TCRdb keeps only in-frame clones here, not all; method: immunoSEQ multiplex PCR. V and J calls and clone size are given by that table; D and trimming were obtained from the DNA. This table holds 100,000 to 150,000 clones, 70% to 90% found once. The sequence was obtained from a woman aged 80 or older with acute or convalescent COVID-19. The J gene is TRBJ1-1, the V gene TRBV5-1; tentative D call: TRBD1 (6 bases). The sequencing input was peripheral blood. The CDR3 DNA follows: TGCGCCAGCAGGGGGGAGACAGGTCACACTGAAGCTTTCTTT. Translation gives CASRGETGHTEAFF.